Sequencing of this TCR beta chain was carried out in a study of T cell repertoires in cytomegalovirus infection. Study-wide context: Recently identified HLA-C-restricted CMV epitopes were among the peptides used.

Study-level findings and limits: The ex vivo response was dominated by HLA-C-restricted CMV-specific TCR beta clonotypes.

A single record per CDR3 protein comes from TCRdb applying MiXCR to the reads. The sample consists of approximately 350,000 distinct CDR3 sequences, just under 35% of them appearing once. The sample holds a few counts of this clonotype. As yet, its antigen is unknown. CDR3 length: 8 amino acids. With 6 bases removed from V and 7 bases from J, the gap between germline ends came to 0 bases. CDR1 and CDR2 from the germline V gene are SGHVT and SQSDAQ. This receptor was obtained from a human donor in good health (CMV status not recorded). Some clones in this sample may be carry-over from other donors' samples. The starting material was cultured PBMCs, obtained from culture after CMV antigen stimulation. The chain couples TRBV7-4 to TRBJ1-2; D unresolved. CDR3 region: CASSGYTF. The CDR3 region has the DNA TGTGCCAGCAGTGGCTACACCTTC.